Below are 9 T cell receptor beta chains sequenced from a single sample in a study of blood T cell repertoires in COVID-19. Libraries were prepared by immunoSEQ multiplex PCR; TCRdb keeps only in-frame clonotypes and omits some of them. The table includes approximately 170,000 clones, approximately 84% detected once. The sample comprised PBMCs or T cells enriched from blood (not recorded which). The receptor source for this set is a man aged 50-60 years who had recovered from COVID-19.

The chain combines TRBV19 with TRBJ1-3; no firm D call. This CDR3 has 16 residues. V shed 8 bases and J shed 0 bases, with 17 bases lying between them. CDR1 and CDR2 (germline): LNHDA, SQIVND (reference sequence). Here the CDR3 DNA reads TGTGCCAGTTCTAACGGGAGGGCCATCTCTGGAAACACCATATATTTT. Protein sequence: CASSNGRAISGNTIYF.

V is TRBV24-1 and J is TRBJ1-1; 11 bases match TRBD1. The CDR3 is made up of 15 amino acids. V lost 4 bases to trimming and J lost 4 bases; unmatched junction nucleotides: 4. Germline assignment: CDR1 KGHDR and CDR2 SFDVKD. The CDR3 is CATSDPGTGGTEAFF. In DNA form, the CDR3 reads TGTGCCACCAGTGACCCCGGGACAGGGGGCACTGAAGCTTTCTTT.

The chain joins TRBV11-2 to TRBJ2-5, with a weak D call TRBD2 (5 bases). The CDR3 extends over 14 amino acids. Trimming removed 5 bases from V and 0 bases from J, with 10 bases in between. The germline gives CDR1 SGHAT, CDR2 FQNNGV. CDR3 DNA sequence: TGTGCCAGCAGCAACTCGGGGTACCAAGAGACCCAGTACTTC. It translates to CASSNSGYQETQYF.

V usage is TRBV11-2 and J usage is TRBJ1-6, with TRBD1 as a possible D gene (6 bases). The CDR3 is 16 residues long. Trimming cost V 1 base and J 4 bases, with 11 bases left between them. From germline, CDR1 is SGHAT and CDR2 FQNNGV. The CDR3 DNA reads as TGTGCCAGCAGCTTAGGCCCGGACAGTTATAATTCACCCCTCCACTTT. Encoded protein: CASSLGPDSYNSPLHF.

The chain is built from TRBV18 and TRBJ1-2, with D possibly TRBD1 on 5 matching bases. The length of the CDR3 is 14 residues. Germline V gene lookup returns CDR1 KGHSH and CDR2 LQKENI. The V gene lost 1 base and the J gene lost 2 bases, with 8 bases spanning the gap. The CDR3 spells CASSPQAGNYGYTF. The CDR3 region has the DNA TGTGCCAGCTCACCACAGGCAGGGAACTATGGCTACACCTTC.

The J gene is TRBJ2-1, the V gene TRBV10-3, with TRBD1 matching 8 bases. Germline values: CDR1 ENHRY, CDR2 SYGVKD. V was pared by 7 bases and J by 6 bases, with 14 bases of the junction left unmatched. This CDR3 spans 16 amino acids. The CDR3, as DNA: TGTGCCATCACCCCAGGGGGGAGACAGGGGTCCAATGAGCAGTTCTTC. This encodes CAITPGGRQGSNEQFF.

The rearrangement uses TRBV5-5 and TRBJ2-1, with 11 nucleotides matching TRBD2. J lost 0 bases, V lost 4 bases, and 6 bases had no gene match. The V gene's germline CDR1 is SGHKS and CDR2 YYEKEE (reference sequence). This CDR3 has 17 residues. The CDR3 here is CASSRLAGSPSYNEQFF. The DNA of the CDR3 is TGTGCCAGCAGCCGACTAGCGGGGTCCCCCTCCTACAATGAGCAGTTCTTC.

This clone was seen more than once but under ten times. The chain joins TRBV11-2 to TRBJ1-1; D is unclear. This CDR3 comprises 13 residues. Looked up from germline, CDR1 is SGHAT and CDR2 is FQNNGV. V was cut by 3 bases and J by 1 base, with 6 bases left in between. The DNA for the CDR3 is TGTGCCAGCAGCTTGGGCAGGAACACTGAAGCTTTCTTT. It codes for CASSLGRNTEAFF. Full variable domain (remainder filled in from reference TRBV11-2 and TRBJ1-1): EAGVAQSPRYKIIEKRQSVAFWCNPISGHATLYWYQQILGQGPKLLIQFQNNGVVDDSQLPKDRFSAERLKGVDSTLKIQPAKLEDSAVYLCASSLGRNTEAFFGQGTRLTVV.

This chain connects TRBV6-2 or TRBV6-3 to TRBJ2-5; possible D gene TRBD2, 5 bases. V lost 6 bases, J lost 5 bases, and 13 bases lay in between. CDR1 is MNHEY and CDR2 is SVGEGT in the germline V gene. The CDR3 runs 13 residues. The chain's CDR3 is CASSHGGRETQYF. The CDR3 DNA follows: TGTGCCAGCAGCCACGGCGGGCGGGAGACCCAGTACTTC.